The sequence of this T cell receptor beta chain was determined in a study of cytomegalovirus exposure and HLA in healthy donors. This clone appeared a single time. Its matching antigen is unknown. The study, taken as a whole, reports: In an earlier analysis, in roughly 600 donors, most V segments appeared productive either ~90% or ~30% of the time. The CMV antigen specificity of a few CMV-associated chains was confirmed through in vitro analysis. Accounts indicate the classifier identified cytomegalovirus status with strong specificity and sensitivity.

PCR involved 60 Vbeta and 13 Jbeta primers. Clones were read by immunoSEQ multiplex PCR, and TCRdb kept only the in-frame ones, dropping some. The sample comprises over 100,000 clones, roughly 74% of which are singletons, and roughly 0.82% rests with the top ten. Looked up from germline, CDR1 is SEHNR and CDR2 is FQNEAQ (reference sequence). V was clipped by 6 bases and J by 1 base; unmatched bases: 6. This CDR3 has 15 residues. Sample: PBMCs. The TCR originated in a woman in her twenties or thirties in good health and CMV-seronegative. The chain carries TRBV7-9 and TRBJ2-1; 7 positions agree with TRBD1. Here the CDR3 reads CASRQGVGSYNEQFF. DNA for the CDR3: TGTGCCAGCAGGCAGGGGGTTGGGTCCTACAATGAGCAGTTCTTC.